The 17 T cell receptor beta chains below were found in one sample sequenced in a study of CD8 T cells in ankylosing spondylitis. One entry per CDR3 protein results from TCRdb running MiXCR on the 5' RACE reads. Altogether approximately 250,000 distinct CDR3 sequences are present, approximately 7.6% being singletons, with the ten largest covering approximately 4.8%. Sequencing was done on a sample of blood, either unsorted or a sorted T cell fraction (not recorded which). These receptors came from a female donor with ankylosing spondylitis or in good health (not recorded which).

This clonotype was observed at least ten times. V gene TRBV3-1 combines with J gene TRBJ2-1; D gene unclear. The germline CDR1 and CDR2 sequences are LGHDT and YNNKEL (reference sequence). The CDR3 runs to 12 residues. V lost 3 bases, J lost 7 bases, and 7 bases lay in between. The CDR3 coding sequence is TGTGCCAGCAGCCACCAACGGAATGAGCAGTTCTTC. It codes for CASSHQRNEQFF.

This clonotype appeared many times. The chain employs TRBV12-3 or TRBV12-4 and TRBJ2-2; D might be TRBD1 (6 bases). V was pared by 2 bases and J by 4 bases, with 11 bases between. This CDR3 spans 15 amino acids. Written as DNA, the CDR3 is TGTGCCAGCAGTTTAAGGGGGTATGGCACCGGGGAGCTGTTTTTT. It translates to CASSLRGYGTGELFF.

This clonotype was recorded many times. The chain recombines TRBV7-2 with TRBJ1-3, with D perhaps matching TRBD1 (5 bases). With 1 base removed from V and 0 bases from J, the gap between germline ends came to 7 bases. CDR1 and CDR2 from the germline V gene are SGHTA and FQGNSA. The CDR3 sequence is 15 residues long. The CDR3, as DNA: TGTGCCAGCAGCTTAGGGGGCTACTCTGGAAACACCATATATTTT. Its translation: CASSLGGYSGNTIYF.

This clonotype was counted many times. CDR3 bases: TGTGCCAGCAGGCAACGAGGCGCGGGAGGGCCACGGGAGACCCAGTACTTC. It is translated as CASRQRGAGGPRETQYF. J is TRBJ2-5 and V is TRBV12-3 or TRBV12-4; 9 bases map to TRBD2. CDR3 length: 17 amino acids. V was clipped by 6 bases and J by 5 bases; unmatched bases: 16.

The table lists this clonotype with many counts. The V and J genes are TRBV5-1 and TRBJ1-5, with D possibly matching TRBD1 (5 bases). With 0 bases removed from V and 7 bases from J, the gap between germline ends came to 11 bases. Germline loops: CDR1 SGHRS, CDR2 YFSETQ. This CDR3 contains 14 residues. CDR3: CASSLDGAEQPQHF. The CDR3 DNA follows: TGCGCCAGCAGCTTGGACGGGGCGGAACAGCCCCAGCATTTT.

There are many counts of this clonotype. The chain uses TRBV20-1 and TRBJ2-3; TRBD2 matches 8 bases. After removal of 4 bases from V and 2 bases from J, the junction contained 5 bases not matched to a gene. The CDR3 is made up of 14 amino acids. Germline lookup yields CDR1 DFQATT and CDR2 SNEGSKA (reference sequence). The CDR3 reads CSAIRAGVTDTQYF. CDR3 sequence (DNA): TGCAGTGCTATACGAGCGGGAGTCACAGATACGCAGTATTTT.

This clonotype has at least ten counts. The chain combines TRBV11-2 with TRBJ2-1; 12 bases are a match to TRBD2. This CDR3 region has 19 residues. Trimming at V came to 5 bases and at J to 6 bases, leaving 17 bases not matched to a gene. Germline values: CDR1 SGHAT, CDR2 FQNNGV. The CDR3 region is CASSTPTETGLAGLNEQFF. The CDR3 DNA follows: TGTGCCAGCAGCACACCGACAGAAACCGGACTAGCGGGACTCAATGAGCAGTTCTTC.

The V call is TRBV10-3, the J call TRBJ2-3; D is undetermined. V was trimmed by 6 bases and J by 5 bases, leaving 18 bases between them. The CDR3 totals 15 residues. Looked up from germline, CDR1 is ENHRY and CDR2 is SYGVKD. This CDR3 is CAISPEAPGRDTQYF. In DNA, the CDR3 is TGTGCCATCAGCCCTGAGGCCCCAGGACGAGATACGCAGTATTTT.

Only a few counts were recorded for this clonotype. The genes are TRBV5-1 and TRBJ2-7, with 7 positions matching TRBD1. The CDR3 length is 14 residues. Per germline, CDR1 SGHRS and CDR2 YFSETQ. V gave up 2 bases and J gave up 2 bases; unmatched junction bases: 4. The CDR3 DNA is TGCGCCAGCAGCTTTACAGGGGACCCCTACGAGCAGTACTTC. This gives the protein CASSFTGDPYEQYF.

This clonotype was seen many times. The rearrangement joins TRBV10-3 to TRBJ2-7; the match to TRBD1 covers 7 bases. V lost 6 bases, J lost 1 base, and 9 bases stayed unmatched. The germline V gene has CDR1 ENHRY and CDR2 SYGVKD. CDR3 length: 15 residues. The CDR3 is CAISQGGLSSYEQYF. The CDR3 DNA reads as TGTGCCATCAGCCAAGGGGGCCTTAGTTCCTACGAGCAGTACTTC.

In this sample, this clonotype turned up many times. The chain uses TRBV7-2 and TRBJ1-1; TRBD1 is a possible D gene (5 bases). Per the germline V gene, CDR1 is SGHTA and CDR2 is FQGNSA. CDR3 size: 12 residues. The V end was cut by 4 bases, the J end by 10 bases, with 13 bases between. CDR3 nucleotides: TGTGCCAGCAGCTCATCAGGGCTCTCAGCTTTCTTT. Translation gives CASSSSGLSAFF.

This clonotype was observed many times. This rearrangement joins TRBV7-2 to TRBJ2-5; a possible D gene is TRBD2 (5 bases). The ends were cut back, 2 bases at V and 5 bases at J, with 15 bases in the middle. Germline CDR1 is SGHTA and CDR2 is FQGNSA. CDR3 size: 15 residues. The CDR3 sequence: CASSLQPVRGETQYF. CDR3 in DNA: TGTGCCAGCAGCTTACAGCCTGTTCGAGGGGAGACCCAGTACTTC.

Ten or more counts support this clonotype. This chain links TRBV30 with TRBJ1-1, with D uncertain. CDR3 size: 14 residues. Trimming pared 4 bases from V and 2 bases from J, leaving 14 bases between. CDR1 GTSNPN and CDR2 SVGIG come from the germline V gene (reference sequence). The CDR3 region has the DNA TGTGCCTGGACCCCGGGCAGGATCAACACTGAAGCTTTCTTT. Its translation: CAWTPGRINTEAFF.

This clonotype occurred many times. The chain uses TRBV5-1 and TRBJ1-2, with TRBD1 matching 7 bases. CDR1 and CDR2 (germline): SGHRS, YFSETQ. The CDR3 covers 15 residues. J lost 3 bases, V lost 0 bases, and 5 bases had no gene match. The DNA of the CDR3 is TGCGCCAGCAGCTTGGAACCCGACAGGGACTATGGCTACACCTTC. As protein: CASSLEPDRDYGYTF.

In this sample, this clonotype turned up many times. The chain recombines TRBV6-5 with TRBJ1-2, with 7 bases fitting TRBD1. The trim removed 1 base at V and 4 bases at J, leaving 6 bases unmatched. This CDR3 is built from 15 residues. Germline V CDR1 and CDR2: MNHEY, SVGAGI. CDR3 residues: CASSYFQTGSYGYTF. CDR3 DNA sequence: TGTGCCAGCAGTTACTTCCAGACAGGGTCCTATGGCTACACCTTC.

This clonotype occurred many times. The rearrangement joins TRBV19 to TRBJ2-1; 10 bases align to TRBD2. In germline, CDR1 is LNHDA, CDR2 SQIVND (reference sequence). V lost 7 bases to trimming and J lost 1 base; unmatched junction nucleotides: 4. CDR3 length: 15 residues. CDR3 sequence reads: CASKVAGGSYNEQFF. The CDR3 DNA sequence: TGTGCCAGTAAGGTAGCGGGAGGATCCTACAATGAGCAGTTCTTC.

A note on this clonotype: Since a much larger clone is just one base distant, this may be a read error. The chain carries TRBV10-3 and TRBJ2-3; 7 bases line up with TRBD1. From germline, CDR1 is ENHRY and CDR2 SYGVKD. The length of the CDR3 is 14 residues. CDR3 nucleotide sequence: TGTGTCATCAGCCGGGACAGTAACACAGATACGCAGTATTTT. Its translation: CVISRDSNTDTQYF.